This T cell receptor beta chain was sequenced in a study of blood T cells in healthy people across ages. Using a J-beta primer mix together with a sample-barcoded 5' primer, a second PCR was run for about 7 to 12 cycles. TCRdb fed the 5' RACE reads into MiXCR, producing one record per CDR3 protein. This table has 850,000 to 950,000 distinct CDR3 sequences, 29% appearing once. V was trimmed by 6 bases and J by 2 bases, leaving 10 bases between them. The CDR3 is made up of 13 amino acids. This clonotype was found many times. Sequenced input: blood. This clonotype was sampled from a woman older than 75 in good health. The chain carries TRBV12-3 or TRBV12-4 and TRBJ1-2; D possibly corresponds to TRBD1 (6 bases). CDR3 sequence: CASRQGQNYGYTF. CDR3 DNA: TGTGCCAGCAGACAAGGACAGAACTATGGCTACACCTTC.